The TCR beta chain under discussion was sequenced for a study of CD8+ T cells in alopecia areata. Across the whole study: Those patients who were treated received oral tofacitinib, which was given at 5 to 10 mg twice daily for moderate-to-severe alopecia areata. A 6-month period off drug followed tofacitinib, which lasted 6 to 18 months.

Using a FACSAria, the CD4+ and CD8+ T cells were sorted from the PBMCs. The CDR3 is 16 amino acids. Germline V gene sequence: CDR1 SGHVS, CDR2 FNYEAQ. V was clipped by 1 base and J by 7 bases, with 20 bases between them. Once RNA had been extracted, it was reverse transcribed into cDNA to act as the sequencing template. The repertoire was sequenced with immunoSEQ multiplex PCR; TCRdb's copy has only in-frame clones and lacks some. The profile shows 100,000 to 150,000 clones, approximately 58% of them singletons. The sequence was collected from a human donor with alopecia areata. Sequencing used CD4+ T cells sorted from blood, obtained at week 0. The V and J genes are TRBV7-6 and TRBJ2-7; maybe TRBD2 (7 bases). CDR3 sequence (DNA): TGTGCCAGCAGCTTAGGGGCCTCGGGGGGCGCAGGGGAGCAGTACTTC. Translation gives CASSLGASGGAGEQYF.